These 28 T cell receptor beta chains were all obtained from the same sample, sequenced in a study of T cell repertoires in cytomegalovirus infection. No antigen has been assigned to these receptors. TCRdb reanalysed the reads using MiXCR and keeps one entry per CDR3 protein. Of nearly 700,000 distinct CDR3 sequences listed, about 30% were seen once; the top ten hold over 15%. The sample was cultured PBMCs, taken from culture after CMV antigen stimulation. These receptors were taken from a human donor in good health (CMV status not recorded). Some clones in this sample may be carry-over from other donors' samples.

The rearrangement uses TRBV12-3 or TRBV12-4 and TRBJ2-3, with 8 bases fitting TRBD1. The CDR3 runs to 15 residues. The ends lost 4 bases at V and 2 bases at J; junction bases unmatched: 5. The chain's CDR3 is CASSSPGGVTDTQYF. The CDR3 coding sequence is TGTGCCAGCAGTTCCCCAGGGGGCGTCACAGATACGCAGTATTTT.

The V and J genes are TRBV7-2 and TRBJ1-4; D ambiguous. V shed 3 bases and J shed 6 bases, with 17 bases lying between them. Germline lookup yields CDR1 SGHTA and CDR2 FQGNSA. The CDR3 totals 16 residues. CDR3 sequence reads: CASSLRLGQPHEKLFF. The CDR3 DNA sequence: TGTGCCAGCAGCTTGCGACTCGGCCAGCCGCATGAAAAACTGTTTTTT.

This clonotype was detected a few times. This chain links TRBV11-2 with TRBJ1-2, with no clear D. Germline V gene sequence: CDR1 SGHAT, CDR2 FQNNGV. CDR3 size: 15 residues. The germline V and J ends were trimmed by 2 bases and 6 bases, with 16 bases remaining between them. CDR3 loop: CASSLWEARRNGYTF. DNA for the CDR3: TGTGCCAGCAGCTTATGGGAAGCCAGGAGGAATGGCTACACCTTC.

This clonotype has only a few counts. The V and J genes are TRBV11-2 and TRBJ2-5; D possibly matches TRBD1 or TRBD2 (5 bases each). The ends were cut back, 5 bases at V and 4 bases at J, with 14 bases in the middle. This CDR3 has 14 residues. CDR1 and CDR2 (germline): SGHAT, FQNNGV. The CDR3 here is CASSGTGTAETQYF. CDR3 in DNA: TGTGCCAGCAGCGGAACCGGGACGGCAGAGACCCAGTACTTC.

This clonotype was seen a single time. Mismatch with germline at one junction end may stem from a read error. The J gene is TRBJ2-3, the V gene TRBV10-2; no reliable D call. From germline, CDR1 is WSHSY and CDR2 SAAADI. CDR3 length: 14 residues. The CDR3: CASRESPSTDTQYF. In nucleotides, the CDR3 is TGCGCCAGCAGAGAGTCACCGAGCACAGATACGCAGTATTTT.

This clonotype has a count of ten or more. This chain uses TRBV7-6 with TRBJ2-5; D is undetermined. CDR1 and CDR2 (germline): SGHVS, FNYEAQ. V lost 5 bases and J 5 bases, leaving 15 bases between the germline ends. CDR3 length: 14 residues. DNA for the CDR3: TGTGCCAGCAGCCCCAACCGTTACACGGAGACCCAGTACTTC. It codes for CASSPNRYTETQYF.

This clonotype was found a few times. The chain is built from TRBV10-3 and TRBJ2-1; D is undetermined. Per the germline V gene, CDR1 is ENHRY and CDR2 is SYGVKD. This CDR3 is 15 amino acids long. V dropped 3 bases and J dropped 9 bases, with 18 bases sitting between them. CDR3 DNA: TGTGCCATCAGTGACGCCCCGCCTGGATTTGGTGAGCAGTTCTTC. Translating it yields CAISDAPPGFGEQFF.

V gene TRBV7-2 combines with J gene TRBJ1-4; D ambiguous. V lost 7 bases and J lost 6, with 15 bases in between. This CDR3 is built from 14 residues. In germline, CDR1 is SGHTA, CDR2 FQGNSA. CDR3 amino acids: CASTVSNSDEKLFF. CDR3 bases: TGTGCCAGCACCGTTTCCAATTCGGATGAAAAACTGTTTTTT.

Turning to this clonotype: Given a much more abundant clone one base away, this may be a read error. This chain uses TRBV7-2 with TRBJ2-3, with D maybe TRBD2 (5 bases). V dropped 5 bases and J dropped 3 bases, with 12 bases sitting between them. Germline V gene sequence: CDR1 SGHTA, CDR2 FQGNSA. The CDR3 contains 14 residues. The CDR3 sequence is CASSLPSGTDTQYF. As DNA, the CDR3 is TGTGCCAGCAGCCTCCCATCGGGGACAGATACGCAGTATTTT.

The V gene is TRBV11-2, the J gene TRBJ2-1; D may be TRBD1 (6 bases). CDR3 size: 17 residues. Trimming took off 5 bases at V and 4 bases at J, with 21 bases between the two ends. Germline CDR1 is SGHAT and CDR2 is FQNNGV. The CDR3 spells CASSPRGPGSGYNEQFF. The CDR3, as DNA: TGTGCCAGCAGCCCCAGGGGCCCAGGCTCAGGGTACAATGAGCAGTTCTTC.

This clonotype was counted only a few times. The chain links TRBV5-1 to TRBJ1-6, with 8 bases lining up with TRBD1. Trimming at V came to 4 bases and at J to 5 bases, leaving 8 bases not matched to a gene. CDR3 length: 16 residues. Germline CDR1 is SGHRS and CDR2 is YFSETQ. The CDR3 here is CASSPLQGANNSPLHF. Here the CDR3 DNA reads TGCGCCAGCAGCCCGCTCCAGGGGGCAAATAATTCACCCCTCCACTTT.

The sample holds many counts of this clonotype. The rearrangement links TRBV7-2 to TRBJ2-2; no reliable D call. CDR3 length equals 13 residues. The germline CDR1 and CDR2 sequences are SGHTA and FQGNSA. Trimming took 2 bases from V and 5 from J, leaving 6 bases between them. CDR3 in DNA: TGTGCCAGCAGCTTAATGTGGACCGGGGAGCTGTTTTTT. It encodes CASSLMWTGELFF.

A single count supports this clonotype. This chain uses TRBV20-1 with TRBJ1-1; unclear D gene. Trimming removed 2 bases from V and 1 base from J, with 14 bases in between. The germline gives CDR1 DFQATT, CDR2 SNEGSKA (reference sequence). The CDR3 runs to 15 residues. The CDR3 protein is CSARHPTDGNTEAFF. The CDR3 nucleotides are TGCAGTGCTAGACACCCAACGGACGGGAACACTGAAGCTTTCTTT.

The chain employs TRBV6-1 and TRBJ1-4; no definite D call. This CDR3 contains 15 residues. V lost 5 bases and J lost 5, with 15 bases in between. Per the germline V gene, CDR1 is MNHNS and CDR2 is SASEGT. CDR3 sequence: CASSPRAHVNEKLFF. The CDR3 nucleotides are TGTGCCAGCAGTCCAAGGGCCCACGTAAATGAAAAACTGTTTTTT.

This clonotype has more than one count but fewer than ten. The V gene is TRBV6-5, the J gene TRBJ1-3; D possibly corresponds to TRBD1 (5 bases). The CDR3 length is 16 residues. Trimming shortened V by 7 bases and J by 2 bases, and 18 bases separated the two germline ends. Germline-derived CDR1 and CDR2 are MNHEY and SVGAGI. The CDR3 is CASTQSPWGTGNTIYF. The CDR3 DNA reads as TGTGCCAGCACCCAAAGTCCCTGGGGGACTGGAAACACCATATATTTT.

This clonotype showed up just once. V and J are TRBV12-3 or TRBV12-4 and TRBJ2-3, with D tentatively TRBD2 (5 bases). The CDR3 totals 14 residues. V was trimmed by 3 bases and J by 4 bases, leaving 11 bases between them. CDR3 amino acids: CASSFRRVADTQYF. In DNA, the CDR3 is TGTGCCAGCAGTTTCAGGCGGGTGGCAGATACGCAGTATTTT.

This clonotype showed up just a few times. In DNA, the CDR3 is TGTGCCAGCAGTGATGGGGTCCGCTACGAGCAGTACTTC. It codes for CASSDGVRYEQYF. The rearrangement uses TRBV2 and TRBJ2-7; D is unresolved. Trimming removed 3 bases from V and 3 bases from J, with 9 bases in between. Germline lookup yields CDR1 SNHLY and CDR2 FYNNEI. This CDR3 has 13 amino acids.

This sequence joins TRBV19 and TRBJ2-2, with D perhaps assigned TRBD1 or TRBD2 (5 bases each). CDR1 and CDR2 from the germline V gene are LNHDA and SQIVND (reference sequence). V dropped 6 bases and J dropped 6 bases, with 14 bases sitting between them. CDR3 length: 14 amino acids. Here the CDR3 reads CASSPGPEAGELFF. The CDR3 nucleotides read TGTGCCAGTAGCCCGGGACCCGAAGCCGGGGAGCTGTTTTTT.

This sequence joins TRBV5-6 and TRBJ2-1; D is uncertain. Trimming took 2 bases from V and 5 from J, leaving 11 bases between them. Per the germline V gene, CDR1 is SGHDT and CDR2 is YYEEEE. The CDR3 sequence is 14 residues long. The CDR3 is CASSFFDVNNEQFF. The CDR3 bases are TGTGCCAGCAGCTTCTTCGACGTGAACAATGAGCAGTTCTTC.

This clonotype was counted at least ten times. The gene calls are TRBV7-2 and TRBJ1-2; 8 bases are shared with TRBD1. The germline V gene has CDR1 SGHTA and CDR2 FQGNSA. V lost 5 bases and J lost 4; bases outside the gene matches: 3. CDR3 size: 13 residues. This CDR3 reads CASSGTGPYGYTF. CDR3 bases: TGTGCCAGCAGCGGGACAGGACCCTATGGCTACACCTTC.

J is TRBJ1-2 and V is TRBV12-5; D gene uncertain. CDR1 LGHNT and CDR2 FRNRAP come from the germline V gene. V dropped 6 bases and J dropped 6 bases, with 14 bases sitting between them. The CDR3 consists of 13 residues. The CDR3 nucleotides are TGTGCTAGTGGCCCCCCTCAGAGCGATGGCTACACCTTC. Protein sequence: CASGPPQSDGYTF. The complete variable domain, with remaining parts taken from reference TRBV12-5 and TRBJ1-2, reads DARVTQTPRHKVTEMGQEVTMRCQPILGHNTVFWYRQTMMQGLELLAYFRNRAPLDDSGMPKDRFSAEMPDATLATLKIQPSEPRDSAVYFCASGPPQSDGYTFGSGTRLTVV.

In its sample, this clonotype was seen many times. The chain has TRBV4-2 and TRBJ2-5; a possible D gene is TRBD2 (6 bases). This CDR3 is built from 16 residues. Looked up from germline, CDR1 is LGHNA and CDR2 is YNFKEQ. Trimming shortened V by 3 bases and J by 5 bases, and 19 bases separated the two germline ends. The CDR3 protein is CASSQDWDSGIETQYF. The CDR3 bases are TGTGCCAGCAGCCAGGATTGGGATAGCGGTATCGAGACCCAGTACTTC.

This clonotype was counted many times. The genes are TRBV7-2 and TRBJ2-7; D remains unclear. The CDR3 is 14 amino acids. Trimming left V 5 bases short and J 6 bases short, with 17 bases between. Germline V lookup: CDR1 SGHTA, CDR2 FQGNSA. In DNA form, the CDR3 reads TGTGCCAGCAGCATAAGGTCCTTGGTAGGCGAGCAGTACTTC. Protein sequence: CASSIRSLVGEQYF.

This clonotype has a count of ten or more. The CDR3 loop is CASSSDRGGETQYF. CDR3 nucleotide sequence: TGTGCCAGCAGCTCCGACAGGGGAGGAGAGACCCAGTACTTC. The V call is TRBV7-2, the J call TRBJ2-5; 8 bases are shared with TRBD1. After removal of 4 bases from V and 4 bases from J, the junction contained 5 bases not matched to a gene. The V gene's germline CDR1 is SGHTA and CDR2 FQGNSA. The CDR3 is made up of 14 amino acids.

The CDR3 nucleotides read TGTGCCATCAGTGATTCCATCGGGGGCCCTAGCGGGCGTGCCCCCCAAGAGACCCAGTACTTC. It specifies CAISDSIGGPSGRAPQETQYF. The J gene is TRBJ2-5, the V gene TRBV10-3; 8 bases are shared with TRBD2. Germline V gives CDR1 ENHRY, CDR2 SYGVKD. Germline trimming cut 3 bases from V and 1 base from J; bases unmatched to any gene: 22. The CDR3 spans 21 residues.

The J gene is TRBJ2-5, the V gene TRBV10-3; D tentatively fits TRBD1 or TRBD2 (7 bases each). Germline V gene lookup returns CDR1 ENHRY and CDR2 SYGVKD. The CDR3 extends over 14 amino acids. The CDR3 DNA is TGTGCTTCTTCAGGGGGGGCTTCCCCAGAGACCCAGTACTTC. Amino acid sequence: CASSGGASPETQYF.

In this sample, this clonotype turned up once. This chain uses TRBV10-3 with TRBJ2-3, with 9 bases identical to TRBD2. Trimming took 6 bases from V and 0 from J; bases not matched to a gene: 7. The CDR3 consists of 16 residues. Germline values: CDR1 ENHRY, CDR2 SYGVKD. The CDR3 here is CAIRPLAGSSTDTQYF. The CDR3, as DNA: TGTGCCATCAGGCCACTAGCGGGCTCTAGCACAGATACGCAGTATTTT.

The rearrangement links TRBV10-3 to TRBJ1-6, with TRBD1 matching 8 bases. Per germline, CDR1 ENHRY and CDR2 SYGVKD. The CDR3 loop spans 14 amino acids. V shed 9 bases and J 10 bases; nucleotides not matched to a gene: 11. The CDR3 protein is CAMSRDRISSPLHF. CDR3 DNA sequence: TGTGCCATGTCGAGGGACAGGATAAGCTCACCCCTCCACTTT.